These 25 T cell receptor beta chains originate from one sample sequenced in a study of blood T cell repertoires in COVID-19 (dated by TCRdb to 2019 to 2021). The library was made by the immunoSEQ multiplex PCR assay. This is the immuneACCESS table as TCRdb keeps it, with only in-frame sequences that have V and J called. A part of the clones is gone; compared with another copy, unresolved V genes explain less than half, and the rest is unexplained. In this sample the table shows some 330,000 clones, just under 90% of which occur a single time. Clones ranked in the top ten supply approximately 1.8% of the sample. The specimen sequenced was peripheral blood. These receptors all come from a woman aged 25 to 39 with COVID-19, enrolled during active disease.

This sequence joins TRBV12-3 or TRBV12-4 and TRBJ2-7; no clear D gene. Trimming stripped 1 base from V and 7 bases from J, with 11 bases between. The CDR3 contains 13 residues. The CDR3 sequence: CASSLDPEREQYF. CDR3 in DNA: TGTGCCAGCAGTTTAGACCCGGAGAGGGAGCAGTACTTC.

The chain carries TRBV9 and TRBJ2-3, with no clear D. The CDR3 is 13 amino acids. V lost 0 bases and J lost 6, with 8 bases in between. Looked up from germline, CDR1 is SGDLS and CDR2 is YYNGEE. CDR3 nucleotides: TGTGCCAGCAGCGTAGTTACGAGGGATACGCAGTATTTT. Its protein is CASSVVTRDTQYF.

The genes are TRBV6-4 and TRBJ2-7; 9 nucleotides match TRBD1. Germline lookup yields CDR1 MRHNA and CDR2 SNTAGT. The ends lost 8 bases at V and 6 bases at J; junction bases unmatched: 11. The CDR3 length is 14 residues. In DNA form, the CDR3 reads TGTGCCAGCTTGTCCGGGACAGGGACTATCGAGCAGTACGTC. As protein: CASLSGTGTIEQYV.

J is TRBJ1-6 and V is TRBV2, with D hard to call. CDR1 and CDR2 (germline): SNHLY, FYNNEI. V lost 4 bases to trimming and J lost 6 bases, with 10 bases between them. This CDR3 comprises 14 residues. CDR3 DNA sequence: TGTGCCAGCAGTGTGGAACGGAGTAATTCACCCCTCCACTTT. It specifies CASSVERSNSPLHF.

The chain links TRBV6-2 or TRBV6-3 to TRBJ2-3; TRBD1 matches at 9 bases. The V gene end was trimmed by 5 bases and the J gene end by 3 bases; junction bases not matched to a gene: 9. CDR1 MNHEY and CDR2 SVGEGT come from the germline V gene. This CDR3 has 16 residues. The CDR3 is CASSQTPGQGTDTQYF. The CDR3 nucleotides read TGTGCCAGCAGTCAAACTCCGGGACAGGGAACAGATACGCAGTATTTT.

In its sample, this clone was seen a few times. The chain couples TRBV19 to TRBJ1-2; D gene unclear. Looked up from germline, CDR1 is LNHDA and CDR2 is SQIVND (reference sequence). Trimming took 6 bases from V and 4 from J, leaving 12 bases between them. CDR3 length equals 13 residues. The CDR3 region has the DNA TGTGCCAGTAGATATGGCCAGGCCTATGGCTACACCTTC. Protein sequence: CASRYGQAYGYTF.

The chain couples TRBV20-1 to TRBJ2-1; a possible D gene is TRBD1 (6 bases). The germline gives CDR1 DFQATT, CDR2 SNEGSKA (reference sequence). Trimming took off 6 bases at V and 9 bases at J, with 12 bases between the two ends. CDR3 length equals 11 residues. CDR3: CSAATGLEQFF. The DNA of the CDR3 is TGCAGTGCAGCAACAGGGCTTGAGCAGTTCTTC.

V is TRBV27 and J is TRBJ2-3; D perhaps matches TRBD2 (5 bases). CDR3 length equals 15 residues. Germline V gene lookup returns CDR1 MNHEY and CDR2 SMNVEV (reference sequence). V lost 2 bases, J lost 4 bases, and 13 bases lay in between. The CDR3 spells CASSLTVEDADTQYF. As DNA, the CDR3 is TGTGCCAGCAGTTTAACAGTGGAGGACGCAGATACGCAGTATTTT.

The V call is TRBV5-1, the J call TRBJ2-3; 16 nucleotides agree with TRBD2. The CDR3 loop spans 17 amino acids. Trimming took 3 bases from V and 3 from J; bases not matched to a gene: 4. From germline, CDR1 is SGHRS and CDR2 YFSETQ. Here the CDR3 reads CASSSGLAGGQTDTQYF. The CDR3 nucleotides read TGCGCCAGCAGCTCGGGACTAGCGGGGGGGCAGACAGATACGCAGTATTTT.

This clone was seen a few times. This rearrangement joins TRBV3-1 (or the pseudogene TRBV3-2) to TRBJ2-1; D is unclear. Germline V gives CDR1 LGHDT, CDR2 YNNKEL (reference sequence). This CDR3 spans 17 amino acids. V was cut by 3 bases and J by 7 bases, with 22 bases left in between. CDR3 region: CASSHPAPLVEANEQFF. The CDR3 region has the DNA TGTGCCAGCAGCCATCCCGCGCCCCTCGTAGAGGCGAATGAGCAGTTCTTC.

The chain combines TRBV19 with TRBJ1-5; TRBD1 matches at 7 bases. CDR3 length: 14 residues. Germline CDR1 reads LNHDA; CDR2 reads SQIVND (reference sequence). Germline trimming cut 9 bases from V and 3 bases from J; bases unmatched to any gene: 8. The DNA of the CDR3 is TGTGCCAGCCAGGAGGGACAGTTCAATCAGCCCCAGCATTTT. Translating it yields CASQEGQFNQPQHF.

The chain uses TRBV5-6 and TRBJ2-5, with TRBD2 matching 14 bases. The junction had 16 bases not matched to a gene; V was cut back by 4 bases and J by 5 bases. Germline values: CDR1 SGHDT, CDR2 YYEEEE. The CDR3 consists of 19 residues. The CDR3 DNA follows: TGTGCCAGCAGCCAAAGACTAGCGGGGGGGCGTCGGGGACCGGAGACCCAGTACTTC. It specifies CASSQRLAGGRRGPETQYF. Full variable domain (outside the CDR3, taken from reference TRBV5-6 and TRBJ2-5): DAGVTQSPTHLIKTRGQQVTLRCSPKSGHDTVSWYQQALGQGPQFIFQYYEEEERQRGNFPDRFSGHQFPNYSSELNVNALLLGDSALYLCASSQRLAGGRRGPETQYFGPGTRLLVL.

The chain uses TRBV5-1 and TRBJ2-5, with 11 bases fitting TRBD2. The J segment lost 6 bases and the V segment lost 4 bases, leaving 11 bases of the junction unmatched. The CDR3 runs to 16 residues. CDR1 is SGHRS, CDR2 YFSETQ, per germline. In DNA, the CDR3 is TGCGCCAGCAGCCAAATAGCGGGGGGGCCTTTCAAGACCCAGTACTTC. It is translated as CASSQIAGGPFKTQYF.

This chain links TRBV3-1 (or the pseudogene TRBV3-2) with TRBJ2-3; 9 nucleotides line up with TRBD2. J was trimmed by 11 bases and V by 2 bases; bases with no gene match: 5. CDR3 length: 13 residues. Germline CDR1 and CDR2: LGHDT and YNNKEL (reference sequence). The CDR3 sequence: CASSQPGLAQQYF. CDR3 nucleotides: TGTGCCAGCAGCCAACCCGGACTAGCGCAGCAGTATTTT.

The CDR3 region is CARPRQENTEAFF. The CDR3 nucleotides are TGTGCCAGGCCGAGACAGGAGAACACTGAAGCTTTCTTT. The chain uses TRBV2 and TRBJ1-1; D is possibly TRBD1 (6 bases). Per germline, CDR1 SNHLY and CDR2 FYNNEI. V lost 9 bases and J 1 base, leaving 12 bases between the germline ends. This CDR3 contains 13 residues. Full variable domain (remainder filled in from reference TRBV2 and TRBJ1-1): EPEVTQTPSHQVTQMGQEVILRCVPISNHLYFYWYRQILGQKVEFLVSFYNNEISEKSEIFDDQFSVERPDGSNFTLKIRSTKLEDSAMYFCARPRQENTEAFFGQGTRLTVV.

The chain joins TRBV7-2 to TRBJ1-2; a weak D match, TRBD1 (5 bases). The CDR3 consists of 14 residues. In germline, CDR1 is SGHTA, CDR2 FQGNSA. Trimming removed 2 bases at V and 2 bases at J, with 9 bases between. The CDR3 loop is CASSLMQGNYGYTF. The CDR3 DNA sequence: TGTGCCAGCAGCTTAATGCAGGGAAACTATGGCTACACCTTC.

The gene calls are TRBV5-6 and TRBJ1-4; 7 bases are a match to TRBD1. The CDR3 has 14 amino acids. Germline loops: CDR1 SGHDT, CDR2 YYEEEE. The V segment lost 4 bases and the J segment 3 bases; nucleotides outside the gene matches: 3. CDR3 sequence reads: CASSIRGSNEKLFF. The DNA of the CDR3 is TGTGCCAGCAGCATCAGGGGGTCTAATGAAAAACTGTTTTTT.

CDR3 in amino acids: CASSGQDPNYGYTF. DNA for the CDR3: TGTGCCAGCTCTGGACAGGATCCAAACTATGGCTACACCTTC. The rearrangement uses TRBV6-5 and TRBJ1-2; 7 nucleotides line up with TRBD1. This CDR3 has 14 residues. Trimming took 8 bases from V and 2 from J; bases not matched to a gene: 8. The germline gives CDR1 MNHEY, CDR2 SVGAGI.

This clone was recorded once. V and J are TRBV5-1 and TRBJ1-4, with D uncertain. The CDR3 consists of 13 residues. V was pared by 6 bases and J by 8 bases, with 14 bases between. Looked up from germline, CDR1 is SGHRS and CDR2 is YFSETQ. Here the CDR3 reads CASTSQVGEKLFF. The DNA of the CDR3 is TGCGCCAGCACGAGCCAGGTGGGCGAAAAACTGTTTTTT.

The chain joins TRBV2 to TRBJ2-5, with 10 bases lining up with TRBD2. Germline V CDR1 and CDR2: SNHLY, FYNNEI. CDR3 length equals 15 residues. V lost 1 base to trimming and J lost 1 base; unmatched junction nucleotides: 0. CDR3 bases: TGTGCCAGCAGTGAAGAGCGGGGGGGCCAAGAGACCCAGTACTTC. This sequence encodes CASSEERGGQETQYF.

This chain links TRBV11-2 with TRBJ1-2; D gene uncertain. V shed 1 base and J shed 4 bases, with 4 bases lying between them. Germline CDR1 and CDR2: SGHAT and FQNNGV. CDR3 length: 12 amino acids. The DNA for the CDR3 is TGTGCCAGCAGCTTAGGAGGCTATGGCTACACCTTC. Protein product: CASSLGGYGYTF.

The CDR3 loop is CASSIGQFTPNEQFF. Here the CDR3 DNA reads TGTGCCAGCAGCATAGGACAGTTTACCCCCAATGAGCAGTTCTTC. J is TRBJ2-1 and V is TRBV6-5, with D possibly being TRBD1 (6 bases). Germline V gene data show CDR1 as MNHEY and CDR2 as SVGAGI. The germline V and J ends were trimmed by 6 bases and 6 bases, with 18 bases remaining between them. The CDR3 totals 15 residues.

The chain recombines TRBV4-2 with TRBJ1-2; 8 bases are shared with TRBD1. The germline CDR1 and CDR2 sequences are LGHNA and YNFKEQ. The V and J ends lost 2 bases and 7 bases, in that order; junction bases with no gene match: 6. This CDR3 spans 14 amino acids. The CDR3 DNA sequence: TGTGCCAGCAGCCAACCGACAGGGGCTGGTGGCTACACCTTC. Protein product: CASSQPTGAGGYTF.

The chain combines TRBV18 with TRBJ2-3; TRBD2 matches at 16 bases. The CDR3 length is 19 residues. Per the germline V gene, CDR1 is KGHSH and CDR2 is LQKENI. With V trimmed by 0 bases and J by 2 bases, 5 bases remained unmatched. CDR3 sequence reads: CASSPPGLAGGLYTDTQYF. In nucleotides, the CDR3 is TGTGCCAGCTCACCACCGGGACTAGCGGGGGGGCTCTACACAGATACGCAGTATTTT.

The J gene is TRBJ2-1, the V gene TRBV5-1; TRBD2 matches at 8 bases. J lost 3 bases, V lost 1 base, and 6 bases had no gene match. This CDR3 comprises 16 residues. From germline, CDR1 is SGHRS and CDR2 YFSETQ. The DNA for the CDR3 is TGCGCCAGCAGCTTGCCCCAACGGGGGGGCTACAATGAGCAGTTCTTC. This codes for CASSLPQRGGYNEQFF.